This TCR beta chain was recorded in a study of cytomegalovirus exposure and HLA in healthy donors. This CDR3 region has 14 residues. The V gene's germline CDR1 is GTSNPN and CDR2 SVGIG (reference sequence). Losses at the gene ends were 8 bases for V and 0 bases for J; bases not matched to a gene: 8. On this clone: Its antigen is undetermined.

Primers included in the PCR were 60 Vbeta and 13 Jbeta primers. Here immunoSEQ multiplex PCR was the method, and the copy in TCRdb shows in-frame clones only, minus some. The sample contains about 190,000 clones, 80% to 90% of which appear only once. The study, taken as a whole, reports: Later, an analysis showed that TCR beta chains associated with HLA were more clonally expanded than others that were equally common. The classifier reportedly diagnosed cytomegalovirus status with high specificity and sensitivity.

This receptor was taken from a man aged 25-40 years in good health and CMV-seronegative. The gene calls are TRBV30 and TRBJ2-3; 7 nucleotides align to TRBD1. The material sequenced was PBMCs. DNA for the CDR3: TGTGCCCGCCGGGACAGAACTAGCACAGATACGCAGTATTTT. As protein: CARRDRTSTDTQYF.